One and the same sample provided the 16 T cell receptor beta chains below, sequenced in a study of blood T cell repertoires in COVID-19. Data came from immunoSEQ multiplex PCR; TCRdb stores just in-frame clones and leaves some out. The sample records approximately 9,000 clones, 84% being singletons. Sequencing was carried out using peripheral blood. The receptors were sampled from a human donor in a cohort sampled during active COVID-19.

The V call is TRBV4-3, the J call TRBJ2-7; 12 bases are a match to TRBD2. J gave up 0 bases and V 1 base, and 4 bases lay outside the gene matches. The CDR3 runs 17 residues. The V gene's germline CDR1 is LGHNA and CDR2 YSLEER. The CDR3 region has the DNA TGCGCCAGCAGCCAAGGACTAGCGGGGGACTCCTCCTACGAGCAGTACTTC. Its protein product is CASSQGLAGDSSYEQYF.

V is TRBV4-2 and J is TRBJ2-5; the D is unclear. Trimming took 0 bases from V and 6 from J, leaving 14 bases between them. The CDR3 has 15 amino acids. Germline V gene sequence: CDR1 LGHNA, CDR2 YNFKEQ. CDR3 bases: TGTGCCAGCAGCCAAGAACTAAGCTCCCAGCAGACCCAGTACTTC. As protein: CASSQELSSQQTQYF.

The chain employs TRBV7-9 and TRBJ2-1; D is uncertain. Looked up from germline, CDR1 is SEHNR and CDR2 is FQNEAQ (reference sequence). The V gene lost 0 bases and the J gene lost 5 bases, with 11 bases spanning the gap. CDR3 length equals 15 residues. CDR3 protein: CASSLASQAHNEQFF. The DNA for the CDR3 is TGTGCCAGCAGCTTAGCGTCTCAGGCCCACAATGAGCAGTTCTTC.

The rearrangement links TRBV4-3 to TRBJ2-7; 11 bases align to TRBD1. V gave up 0 bases and J gave up 4 bases; unmatched junction bases: 2. Looked up from germline, CDR1 is LGHNA and CDR2 is YSLEER. This CDR3 contains 15 residues. This CDR3 reads CASSQEGQGGYEQYF. CDR3 coding DNA: TGCGCCAGCAGCCAAGAGGGACAGGGGGGGTACGAGCAGTACTTC.

The chain joins TRBV30 to TRBJ2-2, with TRBD2 matching 8 bases. This CDR3 is built from 15 residues. The trim removed 4 bases at V and 3 bases at J, leaving 7 bases unmatched. Germline V gene sequence: CDR1 GTSNPN, CDR2 SVGIG (reference sequence). CDR3 residues: CAWTRGGFDTGELFF. The DNA of the CDR3 is TGTGCCTGGACACGGGGGGGTTTTGACACCGGGGAGCTGTTTTTT.

The chain employs TRBV2 and TRBJ1-1; D ambiguous. The V gene lost 3 bases and the J gene lost 1 base, with 6 bases spanning the gap. This CDR3 has 13 amino acids. CDR1 is SNHLY, CDR2 FYNNEI, per germline. The CDR3 nucleotides read TGTGCCAGCAGTGAGGGGAGGAACACTGAAGCTTTCTTT. Translating it yields CASSEGRNTEAFF.

The CDR3, as DNA: TGTGCCAGCAGTTACGGTTTTACAGGGGTAGGCGATACGCAGTATTTT. It translates to CASSYGFTGVGDTQYF. This chain connects TRBV6-5 to TRBJ2-3; TRBD1 agrees at 7 bases. The CDR3 length is 16 residues. Germline V gene sequence: CDR1 MNHEY, CDR2 SVGAGI. V gave up 2 bases and J gave up 6 bases; unmatched junction bases: 11.

The genes are TRBV10-1 and TRBJ2-1; 7 bases map to TRBD1. Germline values: CDR1 WNHNN, CDR2 SYGVQD (reference sequence). Trimming removed 6 bases from V and 4 bases from J; junction bases left unmatched: 15. The CDR3 sequence is 17 residues long. The CDR3 spells CASRRRARGWGYNEQFF. CDR3 bases: TGCGCCAGCAGGCGGCGGGCCAGGGGGTGGGGGTACAATGAGCAGTTCTTC.

The CDR3 DNA reads as TGTGCCTGGAGTTCCGGGACAGGGGGCGGCGGATACTACGAGCAGTACTTC. Translated: CAWSSGTGGGGYYEQYF. The chain couples TRBV30 to TRBJ2-7, with 12 bases that match TRBD1. Germline CDR1 is GTSNPN and CDR2 is SVGIG (reference sequence). The V gene end was trimmed by 2 bases and the J gene end by 3 bases; junction bases not matched to a gene: 11. The CDR3 is 17 amino acids.

This clone was counted between two and nine times. The chain links TRBV4-3 to TRBJ2-2; 11 bases agree with TRBD2. In germline, CDR1 is LGHNA, CDR2 YSLEER. The CDR3 contains 18 residues. Unmatched junction bases numbered 7, after V lost 0 bases and J lost 4 bases. Here the CDR3 reads CASSQELGTSGGTGELFF. The CDR3 DNA reads TGCGCCAGCAGCCAAGAGTTGGGAACTAGCGGGGGCACCGGGGAGCTGTTTTTT.

This clone was found once. V gene TRBV10-3 combines with J gene TRBJ2-2; 9 bases are a match to TRBD1. CDR1 is ENHRY, CDR2 SYGVKD, per germline. V lost 7 bases and J lost 3; bases outside the gene matches: 9. The CDR3 is made up of 16 amino acids. The CDR3 is CAITLRDREDTGELFF. CDR3 sequence (DNA): TGTGCCATCACCCTCCGGGACAGGGAGGACACCGGGGAGCTGTTTTTT.

J is TRBJ2-5 and V is TRBV6-5; D possibly corresponds to TRBD2 (6 bases). CDR1 is MNHEY and CDR2 is SVGAGI in the germline V gene. The CDR3 contains 13 residues. Trimming cost V 6 bases and J 0 bases, with 8 bases left between them. CDR3 sequence (DNA): TGTGCCAGCAGGGGGGGACACCAAGAGACCCAGTACTTC. Residues: CASRGGHQETQYF.

This chain connects TRBV5-1 to TRBJ1-1; D remains ambiguous. Trimming removed 3 bases at V and 4 bases at J, with 13 bases between. The CDR3 extends over 14 amino acids. Per germline, CDR1 SGHRS and CDR2 YFSETQ. CDR3 loop: CASSSSGGVTEAFF. CDR3 bases: TGCGCCAGCAGCTCTTCCGGCGGGGTCACTGAAGCTTTCTTT.

This chain joins TRBV2 and TRBJ1-4, with 10 bases lining up with TRBD1. The J segment lost 8 bases and the V segment lost 6 bases, leaving 12 bases of the junction unmatched. This CDR3 is 16 amino acids long. Germline CDR1 and CDR2: SNHLY and FYNNEI. The CDR3, as DNA: TGTGCCAGCAGCTTAGGGATGGACAGGGGGAGCGAAAAACTGTTTTTT. Translating gives CASSLGMDRGSEKLFF.

The rearrangement joins TRBV24-1 to TRBJ2-1; 9 bases are shared with TRBD1. CDR1 and CDR2 from the germline V gene are KGHDR and SFDVKD. This CDR3 comprises 14 residues. Trimming removed 7 bases from V and 6 bases from J; junction bases left unmatched: 6. The CDR3 is CATRAGTGRNEQFF. The CDR3 DNA follows: TGTGCCACCAGAGCCGGGACAGGGCGCAATGAGCAGTTCTTC.

V usage is TRBV7-8 and J usage is TRBJ2-3, with TRBD1 identical over 9 bases. Trimming removed 3 bases from V and 7 bases from J; junction bases left unmatched: 8. Germline V lookup: CDR1 SGHVS, CDR2 FQNEAQ. This CDR3 has 15 amino acids. CDR3 DNA sequence: TGTGCCAGCAGCTTTAACGACAGGGGGTCATATACGCAGTATTTT. It encodes CASSFNDRGSYTQYF.